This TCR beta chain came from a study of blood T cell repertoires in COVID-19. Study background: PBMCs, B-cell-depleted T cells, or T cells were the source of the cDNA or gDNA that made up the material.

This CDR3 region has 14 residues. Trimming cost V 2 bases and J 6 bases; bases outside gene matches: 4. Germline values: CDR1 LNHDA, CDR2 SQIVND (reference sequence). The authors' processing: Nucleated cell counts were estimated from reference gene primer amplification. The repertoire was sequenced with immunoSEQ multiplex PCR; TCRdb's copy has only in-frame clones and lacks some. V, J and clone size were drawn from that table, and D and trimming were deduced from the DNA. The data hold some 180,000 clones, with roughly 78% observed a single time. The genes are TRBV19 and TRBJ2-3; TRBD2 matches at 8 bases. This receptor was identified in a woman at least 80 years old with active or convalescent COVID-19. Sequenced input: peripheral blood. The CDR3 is CASSIRGGGDTQYF. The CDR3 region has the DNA TGTGCCAGTAGTATACGGGGGGGCGGGGATACGCAGTATTTT.